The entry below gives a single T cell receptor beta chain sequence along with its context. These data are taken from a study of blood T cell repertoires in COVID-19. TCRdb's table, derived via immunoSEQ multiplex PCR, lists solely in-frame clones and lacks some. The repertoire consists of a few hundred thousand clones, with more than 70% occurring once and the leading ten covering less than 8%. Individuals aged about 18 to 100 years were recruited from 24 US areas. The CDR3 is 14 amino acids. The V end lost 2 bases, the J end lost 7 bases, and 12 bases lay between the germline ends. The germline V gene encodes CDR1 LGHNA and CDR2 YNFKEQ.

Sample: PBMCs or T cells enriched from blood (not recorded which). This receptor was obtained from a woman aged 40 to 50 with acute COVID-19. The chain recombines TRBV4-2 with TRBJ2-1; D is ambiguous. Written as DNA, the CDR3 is TGTGCCAGCAGCCAATCCACCCCCGGGAATGAGCAGTTCTTC. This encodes CASSQSTPGNEQFF.